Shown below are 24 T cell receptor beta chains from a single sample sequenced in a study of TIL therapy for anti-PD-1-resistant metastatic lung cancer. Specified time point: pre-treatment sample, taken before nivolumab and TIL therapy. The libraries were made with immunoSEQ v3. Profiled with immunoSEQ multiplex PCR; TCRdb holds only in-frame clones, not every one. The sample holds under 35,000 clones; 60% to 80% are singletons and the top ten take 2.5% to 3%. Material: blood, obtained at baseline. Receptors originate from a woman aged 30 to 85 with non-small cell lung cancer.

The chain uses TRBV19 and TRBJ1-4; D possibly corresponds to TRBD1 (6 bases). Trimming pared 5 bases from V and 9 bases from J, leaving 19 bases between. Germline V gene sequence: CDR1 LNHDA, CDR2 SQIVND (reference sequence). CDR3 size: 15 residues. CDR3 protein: CASSGARGSGKKLFF. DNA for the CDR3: TGTGCCAGTAGTGGGGCCAGGGGATCGGGGAAAAAACTGTTTTTT. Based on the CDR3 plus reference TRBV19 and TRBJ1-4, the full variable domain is DGGITQSPKYLFRKEGQNVTLSCEQNLNHDAMYWYRQDPGQGLRLIYYSQIVNDFQKGDIAEGYSVSREKKESFPLTVTSAQKNPTAFYLCASSGARGSGKKLFFGSGTQLSVL.

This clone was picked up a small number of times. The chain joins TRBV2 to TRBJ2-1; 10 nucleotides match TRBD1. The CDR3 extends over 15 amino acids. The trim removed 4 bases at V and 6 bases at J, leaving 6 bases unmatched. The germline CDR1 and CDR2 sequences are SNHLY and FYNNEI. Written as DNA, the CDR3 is TGTGCCAGCAGTGTTGGGACAGGGGTTCCCAATGAGCAGTTCTTC. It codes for CASSVGTGVPNEQFF.

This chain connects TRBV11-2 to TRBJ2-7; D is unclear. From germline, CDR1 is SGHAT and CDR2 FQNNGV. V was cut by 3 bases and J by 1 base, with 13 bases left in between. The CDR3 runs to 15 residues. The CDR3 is CASSFGSDPSYEQYF. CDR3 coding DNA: TGTGCCAGCAGCTTCGGCAGCGACCCTTCCTACGAGCAGTACTTC. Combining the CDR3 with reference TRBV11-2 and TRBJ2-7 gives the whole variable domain EAGVAQSPRYKIIEKRQSVAFWCNPISGHATLYWYQQILGQGPKLLIQFQNNGVVDDSQLPKDRFSAERLKGVDSTLKIQPAKLEDSAVYLCASSFGSDPSYEQYFGPGTRLTVT.

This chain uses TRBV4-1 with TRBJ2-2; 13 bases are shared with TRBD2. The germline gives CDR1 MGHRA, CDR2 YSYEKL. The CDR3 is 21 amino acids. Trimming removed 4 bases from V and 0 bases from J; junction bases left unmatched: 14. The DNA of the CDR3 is TGCGCCAGCAGCCGACGAGGACTAGCGGGAGTTGGGGGCGCGAACACCGGGGAGCTGTTTTTT. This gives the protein CASSRRGLAGVGGANTGELFF.

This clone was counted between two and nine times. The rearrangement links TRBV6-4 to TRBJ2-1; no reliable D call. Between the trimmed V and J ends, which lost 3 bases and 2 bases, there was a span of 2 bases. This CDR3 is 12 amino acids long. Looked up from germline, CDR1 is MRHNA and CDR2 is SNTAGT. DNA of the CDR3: TGTGCCAGCAGTGATACCTACAATGAGCAGTTCTTC. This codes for CASSDTYNEQFF.

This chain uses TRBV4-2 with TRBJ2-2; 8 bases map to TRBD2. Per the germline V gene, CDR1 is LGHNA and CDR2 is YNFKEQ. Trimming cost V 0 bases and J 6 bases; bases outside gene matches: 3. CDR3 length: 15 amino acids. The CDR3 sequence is CASSQDILAAGELFF. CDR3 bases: TGTGCCAGCAGCCAAGATATACTAGCGGCCGGGGAGCTGTTTTTT.

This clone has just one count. CDR3 nucleotides: TGCGCCAGCAGCCAAGTTCTAGCGGGGGCGCGGGGGAACACTGAAGCTTTCTTT. As protein: CASSQVLAGARGNTEAFF. This chain joins TRBV4-1 and TRBJ1-1, with D maybe TRBD1 (6 bases). V was clipped by 1 base and J by 1 base, with 19 bases between them. The CDR3 runs to 18 residues. Germline values: CDR1 MGHRA, CDR2 YSYEKL.

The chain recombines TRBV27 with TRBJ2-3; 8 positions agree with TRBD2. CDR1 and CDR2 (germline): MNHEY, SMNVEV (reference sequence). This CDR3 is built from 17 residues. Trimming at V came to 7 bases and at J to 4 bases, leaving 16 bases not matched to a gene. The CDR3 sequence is CASKPGLGSGRADTQYF. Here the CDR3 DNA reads TGTGCCAGCAAACCGGGACTAGGCTCTGGGAGGGCAGATACGCAGTATTTT.

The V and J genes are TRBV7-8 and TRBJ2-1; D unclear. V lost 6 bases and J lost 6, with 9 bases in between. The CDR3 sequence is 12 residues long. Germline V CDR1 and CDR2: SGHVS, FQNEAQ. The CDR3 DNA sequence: TGTGCCAGCAGGCTCGTTGCCAATGAGCAGTTCTTC. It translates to CASRLVANEQFF.

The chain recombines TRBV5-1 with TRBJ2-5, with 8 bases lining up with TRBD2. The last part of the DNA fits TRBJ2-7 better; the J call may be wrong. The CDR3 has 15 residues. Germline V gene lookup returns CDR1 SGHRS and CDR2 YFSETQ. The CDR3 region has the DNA TGCGCCAGCAGCTTGGATAGCGGGATGGTGTACGAGCAGTACTTC. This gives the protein CASSLDSGMVYEQYF.

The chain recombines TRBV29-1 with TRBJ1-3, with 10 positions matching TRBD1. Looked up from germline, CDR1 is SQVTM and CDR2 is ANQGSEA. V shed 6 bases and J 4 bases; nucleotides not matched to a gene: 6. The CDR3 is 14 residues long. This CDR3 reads CSVVGTGDGNTIYF. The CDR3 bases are TGCAGCGTCGTCGGGACAGGGGACGGAAACACCATATATTTT.

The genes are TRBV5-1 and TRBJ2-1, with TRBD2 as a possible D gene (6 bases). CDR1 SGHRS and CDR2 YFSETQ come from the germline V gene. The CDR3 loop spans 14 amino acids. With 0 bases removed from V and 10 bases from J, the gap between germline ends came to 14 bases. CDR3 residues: CASSLATSYEEQFF. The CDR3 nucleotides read TGCGCCAGCAGCTTGGCGACTAGTTATGAAGAGCAGTTCTTC.

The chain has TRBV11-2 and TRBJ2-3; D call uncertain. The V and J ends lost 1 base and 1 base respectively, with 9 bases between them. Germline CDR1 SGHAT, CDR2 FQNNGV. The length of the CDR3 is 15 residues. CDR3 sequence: CASSLGVGRTDTQYF. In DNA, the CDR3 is TGTGCCAGCAGCTTAGGTGTAGGGCGCACAGATACGCAGTATTTT.

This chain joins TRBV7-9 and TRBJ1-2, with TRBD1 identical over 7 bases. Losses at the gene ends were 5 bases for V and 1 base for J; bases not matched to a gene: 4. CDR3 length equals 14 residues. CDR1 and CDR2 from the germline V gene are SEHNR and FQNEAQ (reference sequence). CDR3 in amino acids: CASSKGAGNYGYTF. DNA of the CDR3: TGTGCCAGCAGCAAGGGGGCGGGTAACTATGGCTACACCTTC.

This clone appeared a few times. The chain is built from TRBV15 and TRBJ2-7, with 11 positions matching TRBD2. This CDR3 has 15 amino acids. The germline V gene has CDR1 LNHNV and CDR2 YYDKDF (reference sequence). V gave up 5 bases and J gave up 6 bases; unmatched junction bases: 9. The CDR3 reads CATSPRLAGFGEQYF. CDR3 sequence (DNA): TGTGCCACCAGCCCACGACTAGCGGGATTCGGCGAGCAGTACTTC.

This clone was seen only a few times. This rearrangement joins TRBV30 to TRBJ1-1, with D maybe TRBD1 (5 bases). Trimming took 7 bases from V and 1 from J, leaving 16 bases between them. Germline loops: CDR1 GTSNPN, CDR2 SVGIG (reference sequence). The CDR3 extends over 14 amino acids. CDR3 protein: CASGGEFSNTEAFF. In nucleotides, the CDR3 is TGTGCCTCCGGGGGGGAATTCTCGAACACTGAAGCTTTCTTT.

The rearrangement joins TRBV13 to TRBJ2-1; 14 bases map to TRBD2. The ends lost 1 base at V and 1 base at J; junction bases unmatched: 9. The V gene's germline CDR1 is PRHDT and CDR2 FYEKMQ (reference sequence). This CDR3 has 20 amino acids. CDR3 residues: CASSLAEPGLAGASYNEQFF. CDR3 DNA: TGTGCCAGCAGCTTAGCTGAACCGGGACTAGCGGGAGCGTCCTACAATGAGCAGTTCTTC.

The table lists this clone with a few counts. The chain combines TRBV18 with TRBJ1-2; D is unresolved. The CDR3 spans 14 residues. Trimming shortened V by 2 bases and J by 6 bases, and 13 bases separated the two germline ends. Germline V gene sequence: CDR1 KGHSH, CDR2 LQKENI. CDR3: CASSPTSETHGYTF. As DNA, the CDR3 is TGTGCCAGCTCACCAACGTCCGAGACTCATGGCTACACCTTC.

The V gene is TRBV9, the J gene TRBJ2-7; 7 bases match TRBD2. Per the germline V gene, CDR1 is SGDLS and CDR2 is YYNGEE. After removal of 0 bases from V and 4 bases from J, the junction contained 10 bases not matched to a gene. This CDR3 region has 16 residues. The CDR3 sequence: CASSVAGGEGGYEQYF. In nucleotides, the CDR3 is TGTGCCAGCAGCGTAGCTGGGGGAGAGGGAGGGTACGAGCAGTACTTC.

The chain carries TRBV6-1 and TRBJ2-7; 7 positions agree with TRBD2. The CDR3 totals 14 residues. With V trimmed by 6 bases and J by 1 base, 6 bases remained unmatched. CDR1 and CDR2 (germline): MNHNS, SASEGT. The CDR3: CASSRDYPSYEQYF. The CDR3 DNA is TGTGCCAGCAGCCGGGACTACCCGTCCTACGAGCAGTACTTC.

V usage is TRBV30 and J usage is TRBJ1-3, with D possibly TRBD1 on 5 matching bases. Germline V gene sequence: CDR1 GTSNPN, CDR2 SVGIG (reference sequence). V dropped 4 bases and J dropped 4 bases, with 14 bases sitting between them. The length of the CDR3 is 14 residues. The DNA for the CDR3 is TGTGCCTGGACTCGGGGGGTAGCGGGAAACACCATATATTTT. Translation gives CAWTRGVAGNTIYF.

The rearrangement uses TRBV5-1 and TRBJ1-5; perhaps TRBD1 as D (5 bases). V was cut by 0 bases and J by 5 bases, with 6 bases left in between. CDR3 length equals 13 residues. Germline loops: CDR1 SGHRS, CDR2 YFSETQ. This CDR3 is CASSLGRDQPQHF. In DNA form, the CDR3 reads TGCGCCAGCAGCTTGGGCAGGGATCAGCCCCAGCATTTT.

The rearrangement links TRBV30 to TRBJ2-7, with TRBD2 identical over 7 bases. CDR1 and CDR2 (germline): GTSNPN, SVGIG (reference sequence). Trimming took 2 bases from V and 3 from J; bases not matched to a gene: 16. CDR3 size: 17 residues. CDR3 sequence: CAWSQGRGGSGNYEQYF. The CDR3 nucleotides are TGTGCCTGGAGTCAGGGTCGTGGCGGGAGCGGCAACTACGAGCAGTACTTC.

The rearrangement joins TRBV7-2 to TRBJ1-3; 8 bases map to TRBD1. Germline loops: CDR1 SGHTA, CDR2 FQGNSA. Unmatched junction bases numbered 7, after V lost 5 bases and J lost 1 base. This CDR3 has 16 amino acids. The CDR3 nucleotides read TGTGCCAGCAGCCGCACAGGGGGGCCTTCTGGAAACACCATATATTTT. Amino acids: CASSRTGGPSGNTIYF.